This TCR beta chain was recorded in a study of control samples from healthy donors and cancer patients. The method was immunoSEQ multiplex PCR; TCRdb's version includes in-frame clones alone and lacks a portion of them. The sample has roughly 50,000 clones; 95% to 97% are singletons. The CDR3 runs to 18 residues. Trimming took 5 bases from V and 6 from J; bases not matched to a gene: 15. CDR1 MNHNY and CDR2 SVGAGI come from the germline V gene (reference sequence). The chain employs TRBV6-6 and TRBJ2-1, with TRBD2 matching over 11 bases. Sequencing input: blood. The receptor's source is a woman in her twenties or thirties in good health. CDR3 in DNA: TGTGCCAGCAGTCACAGGGCTGATGGGACTAGCGGCCCCAATGAGCAGTTCTTC. Its translation: CASSHRADGTSGPNEQFF.